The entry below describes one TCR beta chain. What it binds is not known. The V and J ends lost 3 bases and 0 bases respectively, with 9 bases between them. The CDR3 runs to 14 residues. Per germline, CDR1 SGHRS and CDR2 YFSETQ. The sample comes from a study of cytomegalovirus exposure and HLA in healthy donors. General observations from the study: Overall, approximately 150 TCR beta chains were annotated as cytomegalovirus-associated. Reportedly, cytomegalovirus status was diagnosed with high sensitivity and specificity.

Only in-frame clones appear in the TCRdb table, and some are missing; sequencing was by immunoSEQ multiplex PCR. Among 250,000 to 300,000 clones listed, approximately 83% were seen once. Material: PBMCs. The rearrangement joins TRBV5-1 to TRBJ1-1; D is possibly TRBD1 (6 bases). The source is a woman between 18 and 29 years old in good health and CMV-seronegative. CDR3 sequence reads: CASSSGHLNTEAFF. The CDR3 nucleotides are TGCGCCAGCAGCTCGGGACATCTGAACACTGAAGCTTTCTTT. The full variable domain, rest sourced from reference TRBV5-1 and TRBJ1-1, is KAGVTQTPRYLIKTRGQQVTLSCSPISGHRSVSWYQQTPGQGLQFLFEYFSETQRNKGNFPGRFSGRQFSNSRSEMNVSTLELGDSALYLCASSSGHLNTEAFFGQGTRLTVV.